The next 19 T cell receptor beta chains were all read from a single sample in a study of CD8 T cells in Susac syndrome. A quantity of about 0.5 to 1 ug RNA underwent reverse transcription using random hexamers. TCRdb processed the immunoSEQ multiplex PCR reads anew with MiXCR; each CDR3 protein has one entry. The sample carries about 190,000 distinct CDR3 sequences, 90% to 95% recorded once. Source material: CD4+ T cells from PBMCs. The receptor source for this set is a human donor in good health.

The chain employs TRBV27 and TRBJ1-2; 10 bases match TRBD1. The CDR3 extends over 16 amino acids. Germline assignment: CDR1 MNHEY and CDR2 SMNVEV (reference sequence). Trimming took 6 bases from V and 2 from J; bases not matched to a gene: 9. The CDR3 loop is CASSPALGQGNYGYTF. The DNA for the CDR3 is TGTGCCAGCAGCCCCGCATTGGGACAGGGGAACTATGGCTACACCTTC.

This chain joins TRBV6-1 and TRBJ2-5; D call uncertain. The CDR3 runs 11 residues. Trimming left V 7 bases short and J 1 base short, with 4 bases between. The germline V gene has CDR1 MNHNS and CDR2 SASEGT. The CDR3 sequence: CASTVQETQYF. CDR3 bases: TGTGCCAGCACTGTCCAAGAGACCCAGTACTTC.

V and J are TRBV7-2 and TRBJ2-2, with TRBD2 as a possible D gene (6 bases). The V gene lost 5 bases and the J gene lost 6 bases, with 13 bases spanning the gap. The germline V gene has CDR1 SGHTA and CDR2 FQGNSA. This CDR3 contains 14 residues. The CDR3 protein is CASSVPGDAGELFF. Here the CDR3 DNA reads TGTGCCAGCAGCGTACCGGGGGACGCCGGGGAGCTGTTTTTT.

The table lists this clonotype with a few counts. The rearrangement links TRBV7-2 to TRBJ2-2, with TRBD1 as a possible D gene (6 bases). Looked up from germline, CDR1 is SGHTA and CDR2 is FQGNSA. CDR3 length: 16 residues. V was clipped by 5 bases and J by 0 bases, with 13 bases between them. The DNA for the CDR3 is TGTGCCAGCAGCCCTCAGACAGGATCGAACACCGGGGAGCTGTTTTTT. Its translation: CASSPQTGSNTGELFF. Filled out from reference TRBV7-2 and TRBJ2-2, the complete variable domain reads GAGVSQSPSNKVTEKGKDVELRCDPISGHTALYWYRQSLGQGLEFLIYFQGNSAPDKSGLPSDRFSAERTGGSVSTLTIQRTQQEDSAVYLCASSPQTGSNTGELFFGEGSRLTVL.

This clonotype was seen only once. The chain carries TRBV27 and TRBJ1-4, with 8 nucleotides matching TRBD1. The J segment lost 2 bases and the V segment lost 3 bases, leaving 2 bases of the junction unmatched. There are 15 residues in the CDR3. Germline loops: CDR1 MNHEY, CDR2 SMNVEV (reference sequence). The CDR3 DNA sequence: TGTGCCAGCAGTTTCCGACAGGGGACTAATGAAAAACTGTTTTTT. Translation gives CASSFRQGTNEKLFF.

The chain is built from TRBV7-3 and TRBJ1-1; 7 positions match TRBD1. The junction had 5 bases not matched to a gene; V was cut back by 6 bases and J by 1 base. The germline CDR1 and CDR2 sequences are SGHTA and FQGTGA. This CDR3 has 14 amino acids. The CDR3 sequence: CASRAGGRNTEAFF. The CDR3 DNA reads TGTGCCAGCAGGGCAGGGGGACGGAACACTGAAGCTTTCTTT.

The CDR3 loop is CASSSGQLFSGNTIYF. In nucleotides, the CDR3 is TGTGCCAGCAGCTCGGGACAGTTATTCTCTGGAAACACCATATATTTT. The rearrangement uses TRBV5-6 and TRBJ1-3; 7 bases match TRBD1. The CDR3 has 16 residues. The J segment lost 0 bases and the V segment lost 3 bases, leaving 6 bases of the junction unmatched. Germline CDR1 reads SGHDT; CDR2 reads YYEEEE.

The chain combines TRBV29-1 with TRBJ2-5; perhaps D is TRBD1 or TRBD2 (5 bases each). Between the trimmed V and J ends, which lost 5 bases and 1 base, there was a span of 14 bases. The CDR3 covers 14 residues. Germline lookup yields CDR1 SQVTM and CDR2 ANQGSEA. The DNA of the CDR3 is TGCAGCGTTCTTTATGGGGGTTTCCAAGAGACCCAGTACTTC. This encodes CSVLYGGFQETQYF.

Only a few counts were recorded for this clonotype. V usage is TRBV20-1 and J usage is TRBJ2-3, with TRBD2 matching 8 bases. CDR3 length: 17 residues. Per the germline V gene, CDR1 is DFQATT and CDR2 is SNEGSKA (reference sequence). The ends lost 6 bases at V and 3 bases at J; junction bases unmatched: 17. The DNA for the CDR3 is TGCAGTGCCGGTAGGCCCCGGGAGAGCGGGGGAACAGATACGCAGTATTTT. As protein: CSAGRPRESGGTDTQYF.

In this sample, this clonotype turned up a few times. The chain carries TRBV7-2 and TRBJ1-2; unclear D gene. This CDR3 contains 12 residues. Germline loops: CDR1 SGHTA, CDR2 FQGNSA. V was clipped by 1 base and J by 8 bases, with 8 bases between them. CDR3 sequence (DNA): TGTGCCAGCAGCTTAGGGGGAGGCGGCTACACCTTC. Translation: CASSLGGGGYTF.

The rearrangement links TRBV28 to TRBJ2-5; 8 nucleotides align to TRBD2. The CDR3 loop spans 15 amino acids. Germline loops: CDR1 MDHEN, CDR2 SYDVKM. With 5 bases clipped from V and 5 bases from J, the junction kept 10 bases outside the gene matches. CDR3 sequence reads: CASSPRGGRMETQYF. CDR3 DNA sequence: TGTGCCAGCAGTCCCCGGGGGGGAAGAATGGAGACCCAGTACTTC.

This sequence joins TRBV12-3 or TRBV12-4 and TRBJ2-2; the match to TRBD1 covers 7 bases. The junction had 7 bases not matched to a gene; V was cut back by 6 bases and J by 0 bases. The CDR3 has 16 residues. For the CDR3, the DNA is TGTGCCAGCAGACCCCCCGGGACAGCGAACACCGGGGAGCTGTTTTTT. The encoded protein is CASRPPGTANTGELFF.

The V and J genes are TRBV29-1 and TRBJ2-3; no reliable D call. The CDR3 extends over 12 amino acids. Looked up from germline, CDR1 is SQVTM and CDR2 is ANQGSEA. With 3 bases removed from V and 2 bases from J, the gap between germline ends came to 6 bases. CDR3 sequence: CSVDSFTDTQYF. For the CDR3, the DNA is TGCAGCGTTGACTCCTTCACAGATACGCAGTATTTT.

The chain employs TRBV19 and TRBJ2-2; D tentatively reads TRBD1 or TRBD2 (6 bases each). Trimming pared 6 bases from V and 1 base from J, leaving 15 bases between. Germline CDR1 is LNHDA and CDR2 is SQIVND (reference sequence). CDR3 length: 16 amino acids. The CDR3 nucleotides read TGTGCCAGTAGCCAACCCCGGGGGCAGAACACCGGGGAGCTGTTTTTT. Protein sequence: CASSQPRGQNTGELFF.

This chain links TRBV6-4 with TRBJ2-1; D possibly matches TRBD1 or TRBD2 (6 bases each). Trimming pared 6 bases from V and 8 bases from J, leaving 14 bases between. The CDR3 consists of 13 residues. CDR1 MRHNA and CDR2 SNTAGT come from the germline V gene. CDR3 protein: CASSLQRGDEQFF. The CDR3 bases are TGTGCCAGCAGCCTACAAAGGGGGGATGAGCAGTTCTTC.

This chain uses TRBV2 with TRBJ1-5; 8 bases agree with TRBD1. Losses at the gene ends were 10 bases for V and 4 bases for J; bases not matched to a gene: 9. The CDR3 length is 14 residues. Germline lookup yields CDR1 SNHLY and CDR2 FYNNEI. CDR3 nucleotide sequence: TGTGCCACCTCCACAGGACAGGGAAATCAGCCCCAGCATTTT. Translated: CATSTGQGNQPQHF.

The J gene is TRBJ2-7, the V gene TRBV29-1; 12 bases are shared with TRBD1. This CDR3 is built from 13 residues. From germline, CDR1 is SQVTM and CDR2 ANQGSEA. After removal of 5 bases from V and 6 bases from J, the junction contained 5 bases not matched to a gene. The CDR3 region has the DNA TGCAGCGTTACCGGGACAGGGGGCCCCGAGCAGTACTTC. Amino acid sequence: CSVTGTGGPEQYF.

CDR3 coding DNA: TGCGCCAGCAGGACCCTGGGAGCGCTCACCGGGGAGCTGTTTTTT. Amino acids: CASRTLGALTGELFF. The rearrangement uses TRBV4-3 and TRBJ2-2; possibly TRBD2 for D (5 bases). The CDR3 is made up of 15 amino acids. Germline V gene sequence: CDR1 LGHNA, CDR2 YSLEER. The germline V and J ends were trimmed by 6 bases and 4 bases, with 15 bases remaining between them.

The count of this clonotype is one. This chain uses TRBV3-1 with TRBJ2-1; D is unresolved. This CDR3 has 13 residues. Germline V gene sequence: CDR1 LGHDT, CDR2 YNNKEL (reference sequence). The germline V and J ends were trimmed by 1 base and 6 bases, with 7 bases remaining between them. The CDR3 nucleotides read TGTGCCAGCAGCCAAGTACTCGCCAATGAGCAGTTCTTC. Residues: CASSQVLANEQFF.